The 2 T cell receptor beta chains listed next were all sequenced from one sample in a study of shared clonotypes between healthy human individuals (dated by TCRdb to the early 2020s). Libraries were made using the immunoSEQ multiplex PCR assay. TCRdb's version of the immuneACCESS table is confined to in-frame rearrangements and falls short of the full clone set. An unresolved V gene accounts for under half of the shortfall where checked; the remainder is of unknown origin. Here the sample has approximately 500,000 clones; roughly 95% occur a single time. The top ten constitute about 0.064% of the sample. Sequences were obtained from naive CD4+ T cells sorted from blood. This specimen's cell subset or site label, interpreted: CD45RA+ positively selected. All receptors derive from a woman under 40 in good health.

V usage is TRBV2 and J usage is TRBJ2-7; TRBD1 agrees at 8 bases. The CDR3 is 12 amino acids. Germline V gives CDR1 SNHLY, CDR2 FYNNEI. After removal of 6 bases from V and 2 bases from J, the junction contained 0 bases not matched to a gene. The CDR3 nucleotides are TGTGCCAGCAGGGACAGGGCCTACGAGCAGTACTTC. Residues: CASRDRAYEQYF.

This chain links TRBV21-1 with TRBJ2-7. TRBV21-1 is given as a pseudogene. The CDR3 covers 14 residues. CDR3 region: CASSKVGNYYEQYF. The CDR3 DNA follows: TGTGCCAGCAGCAAAGTAGGGAATTACTACGAGCAGTACTTC.